Listed below are T cell receptor beta chains from one sample, sequenced in a study of T cell clonotyping in hematopoietic cell transplantation. Generated by immunoSEQ multiplex PCR, the TCRdb table keeps only in-frame clones and is missing some. This sample carries roughly 9,300 clones, about 90% of them seen once, and the ten largest clones take about two fifths. The sample consisted of PBMCs, taken 180 days after allogeneic stem cell transplant. Every receptor here comes from a human patient who had an allogeneic stem cell transplant, so the T cells may come from the graft donor. The donor label of this sample is uncertain. Some clones in this sample may be carry-over from other donors' samples. Each CDR3 is given with its conserved first and last residue. The D gene is left open where the match is weak. The size of a clone is reported for some rows only, either as once, few or many, or as a class for expanded clones.

clone size: -
V gene: TRBV6-5
J gene: TRBJ1-2
D gene: -
CDR3 protein: CASSLNNYGYTF
CDR3 DNA: TGTGCCAGCAGTCTAAATAACTATGGCTACACCTTC

clone size: -
V gene: TRBV28
J gene: TRBJ2-7
D gene: -
CDR3 protein: CASSFQTEQYF
CDR3 DNA: TGTGCCAGCAGTTTTCAAACCGAGCAGTACTTC

clone size: -
V gene: TRBV7-2
J gene: TRBJ2-5
D gene: TRBD1
CDR3 protein: CASSRGQLQETQYF
CDR3 DNA: TGTGCCAGCAGCCGGGGACAGCTCCAAGAGACCCAGTACTTC

clone size: -
V gene: TRBV7-2
J gene: TRBJ2-3
D gene: TRBD1
CDR3 protein: CASSRQGGATDTQYF
CDR3 DNA: TGTGCCAGCAGCCGACAGGGTGGGGCCACAGATACGCAGTATTTT

clone size: -
V gene: TRBV6-5
J gene: TRBJ1-1
D gene: -
CDR3 protein: CASSFSAGLKAEAFF
CDR3 DNA: TGTGCCAGCAGTTTCTCCGCAGGGCTGAAAGCTGAAGCTTTCTTT

clone size: once
V gene: TRBV30
J gene: TRBJ2-7
D gene: -
CDR3 protein: CAGFGTLTSYEQYF
CDR3 DNA: TGTGCCGGCTTCGGGACTCTGACCTCCTACGAGCAGTACTTC

clone size: -
V gene: TRBV11-2
J gene: TRBJ1-5
D gene: -
CDR3 protein: CASSLDAPLGDQPQHF
CDR3 DNA: TGTGCCAGCAGCTTAGATGCCCCACTGGGAGATCAGCCCCAGCATTTT

clone size: -
V gene: TRBV7-9
J gene: TRBJ1-2
D gene: -
CDR3 protein: CASSLNQGDGYTF
CDR3 DNA: TGTGCCAGCAGCTTAAACCAAGGGGATGGCTACACCTTC

clone size: -
V gene: TRBV5-8
J gene: TRBJ2-2
D gene: TRBD2
CDR3 protein: CAFNSGGGTGELFF
CDR3 DNA: TGTGCCTTTAACAGCGGGGGGGGCACCGGGGAGCTGTTTTTT

clone size: -
V gene: TRBV5-1
J gene: TRBJ2-3
D gene: TRBD1
CDR3 protein: CASSLGQGADTQYF
CDR3 DNA: TGCGCCAGCAGCTTGGGACAGGGAGCAGATACGCAGTATTTT

clone size: -
V gene: TRBV29-1
J gene: TRBJ2-7
D gene: -
CDR3 protein: CSVEAAGVYF
CDR3 DNA: TGCAGCGTTGAAGCCGCAGGGGTGTACTTC

clone size: once
V gene: TRBV5-1
J gene: TRBJ1-4
D gene: TRBD1
CDR3 protein: CASSQGQGADLFF
CDR3 DNA: TGCGCCAGCAGCCAGGGACAGGGGGCGGATCTGTTTTTT

clone size: -
V gene: TRBV9
J gene: TRBJ2-5
D gene: -
CDR3 protein: CASSAEGGTQTQYF
CDR3 DNA: TGTGCCAGCAGCGCTGAGGGGGGTACCCAGACCCAGTACTTC

clone size: -
V gene: TRBV7-9
J gene: TRBJ1-6
D gene: TRBD1
CDR3 protein: CASSPDRLNSPLHF
CDR3 DNA: TGTGCCAGCAGCCCGGACAGGCTTAATTCACCCCTCCACTTT

clone size: -
V gene: TRBV28
J gene: TRBJ1-2
D gene: -
CDR3 protein: CASSLLTGTNYGYTF
CDR3 DNA: TGTGCCAGCAGTTTGTTGACAGGAACTAACTATGGCTACACCTTC

clone size: -
V gene: TRBV28
J gene: TRBJ1-1
D gene: TRBD1
CDR3 protein: CASGGQVGTEAFF
CDR3 DNA: TGTGCCAGCGGCGGACAGGTGGGAACTGAAGCTTTCTTT

clone size: -
V gene: TRBV2
J gene: TRBJ1-3
D gene: -
CDR3 protein: CASSVRTGNTIYF
CDR3 DNA: TGTGCCAGCAGTGTGAGGACTGGAAACACCATATATTTT

clone size: once
V gene: TRBV19
J gene: TRBJ2-7
D gene: -
CDR3 protein: CASRSQDTYEQYF
CDR3 DNA: TGTGCCAGTAGAAGCCAGGACACCTACGAGCAGTACTTC

clone size: -
V gene: TRBV4-1
J gene: TRBJ1-5
D gene: -
CDR3 protein: CASSQDGFRTDQPQHF
CDR3 DNA: TGCGCCAGCAGCCAAGATGGCTTCCGCACGGATCAGCCCCAGCATTTT

clone size: -
V gene: TRBV10-3
J gene: TRBJ1-5
D gene: TRBD1
CDR3 protein: CAISATGGGQPQHF
CDR3 DNA: TGTGCCATCAGCGCCACAGGGGGAGGTCAGCCCCAGCATTTT

clone size: -
V gene: TRBV4-3
J gene: TRBJ2-7
D gene: TRBD2
CDR3 protein: CASSHEPLGGASGYEQYF
CDR3 DNA: TGCGCCAGCAGCCACGAGCCACTCGGCGGGGCTAGCGGCTACGAGCAGTACTTC

clone size: -
V gene: TRBV19
J gene: TRBJ2-1
D gene: -
CDR3 protein: CASSRSPSSEQFF
CDR3 DNA: TGTGCCAGTAGTCGTTCCCCCAGCTCTGAGCAGTTCTTC